The next 20 T cell receptor beta chains were all read from a single sample in a study of response to subunit inactivated influenza vaccine. MiXCR, run by TCRdb on the RT-PCR reads, gives a single entry per CDR3 protein. The repertoire holds 500,000 to 650,000 distinct CDR3 sequences, with less than 8% as singletons. Sequences were derived from PBMCs from blood, sampled around 25 months after vaccination. The receptors stem from a man in his fifties or sixties who received an inactivated influenza vaccine.

This clonotype has at least ten counts. The chain carries TRBV6-1 and TRBJ2-7; 9 bases map to TRBD1. The CDR3 totals 14 residues. V gave up 6 bases and J gave up 3 bases; unmatched junction bases: 6. CDR1 and CDR2 (germline): MNHNS, SASEGT. The CDR3, as DNA: TGTGCCAGCAGAGACGACAGGGGGGTCTACGAGCAGTACTTC. Translation: CASRDDRGVYEQYF.

In its sample, this clonotype was seen a few times. This rearrangement joins TRBV6-1 to TRBJ2-7; the match to TRBD2 covers 11 bases. The CDR3 totals 16 residues. The germline V gene encodes CDR1 MNHNS and CDR2 SASEGT. Trimming removed 8 bases from V and 3 bases from J; junction bases left unmatched: 12. CDR3 sequence: CASRGLAGGPLYEQYF. CDR3 coding DNA: TGTGCCAGCCGCGGGCTAGCGGGAGGCCCACTCTACGAGCAGTACTTC.

This clonotype was observed many times. This chain connects TRBV5-1 to TRBJ2-5, with 9 positions matching TRBD1. Trimming removed 4 bases from V and 6 bases from J; junction bases left unmatched: 13. Germline lookup yields CDR1 SGHRS and CDR2 YFSETQ. The CDR3 is 16 amino acids. CDR3 protein: CASSPSGTGPFKTQYF. The DNA for the CDR3 is TGCGCCAGCAGCCCCTCCGGGACAGGGCCATTTAAGACCCAGTACTTC.

This clonotype was recorded at least ten times. V gene TRBV7-2 combines with J gene TRBJ1-2; D might be TRBD1 (5 bases). This CDR3 is 14 amino acids long. V gave up 1 base and J gave up 2 bases, with 8 bases separating them. Looked up from germline, CDR1 is SGHTA and CDR2 is FQGNSA. The CDR3 nucleotides read TGTGCCAGCAGCTTAGGGGGGGAAAACTATGGCTACACCTTC. Protein sequence: CASSLGGENYGYTF.

This clonotype was observed at least ten times. This chain joins TRBV28 and TRBJ2-1, with a weak D call TRBD2 (6 bases). The CDR3 covers 12 residues. Between the trimmed V and J ends, which lost 5 bases and 10 bases, there was a span of 12 bases. Germline values: CDR1 MDHEN, CDR2 SYDVKM. The CDR3 spells CASSRLASEQFF. The DNA for the CDR3 is TGTGCCAGCAGTCGTCTAGCGTCCGAGCAGTTCTTC.

This clonotype occurred many times. The V gene is TRBV28, the J gene TRBJ1-1; D call uncertain. The CDR3 is 11 residues long. Trimming removed 5 bases from V and 6 bases from J, with 7 bases in between. Germline lookup yields CDR1 MDHEN and CDR2 SYDVKM. CDR3: CASSTTSEAFF. The DNA for the CDR3 is TGTGCCAGCAGTACAACTTCTGAAGCTTTCTTT.

This clonotype has a handful of counts. The chain is built from TRBV29-1 and TRBJ1-1, with D possibly TRBD1 on 5 matching bases. Trimming cost V 8 bases and J 1 base, with 23 bases left between them. Germline V gene lookup returns CDR1 SQVTM and CDR2 ANQGSEA. This CDR3 is built from 16 residues. The CDR3 nucleotides are TGCAGCACCCACCGCCGGGGCCCTGGGCAGAACACTGAAGCTTTCTTT. This sequence encodes CSTHRRGPGQNTEAFF.

The V and J genes are TRBV12-3 or TRBV12-4 and TRBJ1-6; 10 nucleotides match TRBD1. The CDR3 sequence is 13 residues long. J lost 10 bases, V lost 5 bases, and 2 bases had no gene match. The CDR3 region is CASSPGQGSPLHF. CDR3 sequence (DNA): TGTGCCAGCAGTCCGGGACAGGGGTCACCCCTCCACTTT.

This clonotype turned up a few times. The CDR3 protein is CSARRGLAGVPEQYF. Written as DNA, the CDR3 is TGCAGTGCTAGGAGGGGGCTAGCGGGAGTCCCCGAGCAGTACTTC. The chain carries TRBV20-1 and TRBJ2-7, with 10 bases matching TRBD2. J gave up 6 bases and V 3 bases, and 11 bases lay outside the gene matches. CDR3 size: 15 residues. Looked up from germline, CDR1 is DFQATT and CDR2 is SNEGSKA (reference sequence).

The V call is TRBV5-1, the J call TRBJ2-7; 13 bases are shared with TRBD2. Looked up from germline, CDR1 is SGHRS and CDR2 is YFSETQ. Trimming cost V 7 bases and J 2 bases; bases outside gene matches: 3. The CDR3 is 14 residues long. The CDR3 DNA reads as TGCGCCAGCCAGGGGACTAGCGGGGCCTACGAGCAGTACTTC. Translated: CASQGTSGAYEQYF.

This clonotype was detected ten times or more. The chain carries TRBV3-1 and TRBJ2-1; D gene ambiguous. Germline V gene data show CDR1 as LGHDT and CDR2 as YNNKEL (reference sequence). V dropped 4 bases and J dropped 0 bases, with 16 bases sitting between them. The CDR3 is 17 residues long. CDR3 in DNA: TGTGCCAGCAGCCCGGTTTTGGCAACGAGCTCCTACAATGAGCAGTTCTTC. It is translated as CASSPVLATSSYNEQFF.

Comment on this clonotype: A much more abundant neighbour one base away suggests this may be a read error. This CDR3 reads CASSQEVGSPLNF. The CDR3 DNA follows: TGCGCCAGCAGCCAAGAGGTTGGTTCACCCCTCAACTTT. The chain couples TRBV4-3 to TRBJ1-6; D gene ambiguous. Germline V gene lookup returns CDR1 LGHNA and CDR2 YSLEER. CDR3 size: 13 residues.

This chain connects TRBV18 to TRBJ1-2; D not resolved. Trimming cost V 3 bases and J 2 bases, with 10 bases left between them. This CDR3 has 14 amino acids. Germline V gene lookup returns CDR1 KGHSH and CDR2 LQKENI. Here the CDR3 reads CASSPGLTNYGYTF. The CDR3 nucleotides read TGTGCCAGCTCACCTGGTCTGACGAACTATGGCTACACCTTC.

The chain couples TRBV9 to TRBJ2-2, with D possibly TRBD2 on 5 matching bases. There are 15 residues in the CDR3. Germline loops: CDR1 SGDLS, CDR2 YYNGEE. V shed 0 bases and J shed 13 bases, with 19 bases lying between them. CDR3 protein: CASSVGGGRGFGLFF. CDR3 in DNA: TGTGCCAGCAGCGTAGGTGGCGGGCGCGGCTTCGGGCTGTTTTTT.

The rearrangement links TRBV12-1 to TRBJ2-1. TRBV12-1 is flagged as a pseudogene. This CDR3 is built from 13 residues. This CDR3 is CASSFDLGYEQFF. The CDR3 nucleotides are TGTGCCAGCAGCTTTGATCTGGGCTATGAGCAGTTCTTC.

This clonotype has ten or more counts. The V gene is TRBV9, the J gene TRBJ2-3; TRBD1 aligns across 9 bases. This CDR3 has 16 amino acids. CDR1 is SGDLS, CDR2 YYNGEE, per germline. V shed 3 bases, J shed 2 bases, and the junction held 7 bases outside the gene matches. CDR3 DNA: TGTGCCAGCAGCGGGTCCCGGGACAGGGTCACAGATACGCAGTATTTT. Protein sequence: CASSGSRDRVTDTQYF.

V and J are TRBV12-3 or TRBV12-4 and TRBJ2-1; 10 bases are a match to TRBD2. This CDR3 contains 14 residues. Losses at the gene ends were 8 bases for V and 7 bases for J; bases not matched to a gene: 8. CDR3 sequence: CASVLAGVGNEQFF. The CDR3 coding sequence is TGTGCCAGCGTCCTAGCGGGAGTTGGTAATGAGCAGTTCTTC.

The V call is TRBV24-1, the J call TRBJ2-3; 13 bases line up with TRBD2. This CDR3 region has 17 residues. V lost 9 bases, J lost 0 bases, and 8 bases stayed unmatched. Germline V gene lookup returns CDR1 KGHDR and CDR2 SFDVKD. Here the CDR3 reads CATAWTSGSTSTDTQYF. In nucleotides, the CDR3 is TGTGCCACCGCCTGGACTAGCGGGAGCACTAGCACAGATACGCAGTATTTT.

This clonotype appeared a few times. The chain joins TRBV5-1 to TRBJ2-3; 7 nucleotides line up with TRBD1. Trimming at V came to 3 bases and at J to 0 bases, leaving 10 bases not matched to a gene. The CDR3 is 17 amino acids. The germline CDR1 and CDR2 sequences are SGHRS and YFSETQ. Here the CDR3 reads CASSSGNRGRSTDTQYF. The CDR3 DNA reads as TGCGCCAGCAGCTCAGGAAACAGGGGTCGGAGCACAGATACGCAGTATTTT.

The chain is built from TRBV20-1 and TRBJ2-2; TRBD2 matches 8 bases. This CDR3 comprises 14 residues. The V and J ends lost 6 bases and 6 bases, in that order; junction bases with no gene match: 9. Germline V gene lookup returns CDR1 DFQATT and CDR2 SNEGSKA (reference sequence). CDR3 bases: TGCAGTGCCCAACGGGAGGGACACGCCGGGGAGCTGTTTTTT. Protein: CSAQREGHAGELFF.